The clone carrying this T cell receptor beta chain was observed a few times. Its target is unknown. The data were taken from a study of T-cell reconstitution after alpha-beta-depleted transplantation in children. Study findings and constraints: One year after transplant, T-cell counts and diversity came mostly from newly produced T cells. Several hundred graft clones that had expanded were reportedly the source of alpha-beta T cells about two months after transplant. Some patients' high day-60 TCRbeta diversity was traced to surviving recipient T cells and thymic progenitors.

The V end was cut by 4 bases, the J end by 3 bases, with 10 bases between. Germline CDR1 reads SGHTA; CDR2 reads FQGNSA. The CDR3 spans 13 residues. Preparation of the TCRbeta library involved a method that used unique molecular identifiers. TCRdb used MiXCR to reprocess the PCR reads, holding one entry per CDR3 protein. The sample carries almost 250,000 distinct CDR3 sequences, roughly 26% recorded once. V and J are TRBV7-2 and TRBJ2-7; no firm D call. The receptor was derived from a girl aged 2 to 9 with Fanconi anemia, due to receive a stem cell transplant. The sample here was PBMCs, taken before TCRalphabeta/CD19-depleted stem cell transplant. The CDR3 DNA reads TGTGCCAGCAGCTCCACATCGGGCTACGAGCAGTACTTC. Its translation is CASSSTSGYEQYF.